Included here is one TCR beta chain sequence, with context. Antigen: not known. V dropped 6 bases and J dropped 7 bases, with 12 bases sitting between them. The CDR3 length is 12 residues. TCRdb processed the reads anew with MiXCR; each CDR3 protein has one entry. The sample carries about 310,000 distinct CDR3 sequences, roughly 25% recorded once. These data come from a study of T cell repertoires in cytomegalovirus infection. On the study more broadly: Evidence of both CMV infection and a matching HLA type came from public TCR beta signatures.

Findings of the study overall: CMV carriers with the relevant HLA were identified by cumulative public TCR beta family frequency.

The receptor was isolated from a human donor in good health (CMV status not recorded). Some clones in this sample may be carry-over from other donors' samples. Source: cultured PBMCs, taken from culture after CMV antigen stimulation. This chain joins TRBV12-3 or TRBV12-4 and TRBJ1-2; D remains unclear. CDR3 bases: TGTGCCAGCAGCATCTCCTTCTCTGGCTACACCTTC. This gives the protein CASSISFSGYTF.